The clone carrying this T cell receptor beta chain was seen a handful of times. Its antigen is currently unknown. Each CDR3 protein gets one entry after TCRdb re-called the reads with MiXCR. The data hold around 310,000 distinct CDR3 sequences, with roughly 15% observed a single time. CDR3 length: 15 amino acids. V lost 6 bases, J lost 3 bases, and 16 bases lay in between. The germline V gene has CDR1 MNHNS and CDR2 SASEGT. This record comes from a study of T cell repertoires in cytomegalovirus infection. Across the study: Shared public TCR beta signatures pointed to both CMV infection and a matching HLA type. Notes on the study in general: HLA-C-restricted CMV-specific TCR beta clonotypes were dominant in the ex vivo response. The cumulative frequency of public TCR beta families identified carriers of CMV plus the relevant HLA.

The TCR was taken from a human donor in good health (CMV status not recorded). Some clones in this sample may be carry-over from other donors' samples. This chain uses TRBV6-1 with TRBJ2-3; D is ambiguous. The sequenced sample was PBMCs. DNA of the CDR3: TGTGCCAGCAGCCACCGGGCATTAGGGACAGATACGCAGTATTTT. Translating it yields CASSHRALGTDTQYF.